Each of the 30 T cell receptor beta chains below was sequenced from the same sample in a study of shared clonotypes between healthy human individuals. TCRdb's copy holds only in-frame clones and misses some; the assay was immunoSEQ multiplex PCR. The sample includes 2.3 million or so clones, approximately 93% of them seen just once. Sequences were obtained from naive CD4+ T cells from PBMCs. Subset defined: CD45RA+ positively selected. The receptors here all came from a man aged 18-30 years in good health. Some clones in this sample may be carry-over from other donors' samples.

The chain employs TRBV5-1 and TRBJ1-1; tentative D call: TRBD1 (5 bases). V dropped 3 bases and J dropped 7 bases, with 13 bases sitting between them. Germline CDR1 reads SGHRS; CDR2 reads YFSETQ. There are 13 residues in the CDR3. CDR3 protein: CASSSPGQGEAFF. The DNA of the CDR3 is TGCGCCAGCAGCTCCCCAGGGCAGGGTGAAGCTTTCTTT. Full variable domain (outside the CDR3, taken from reference TRBV5-1 and TRBJ1-1): KAGVTQTPRYLIKTRGQQVTLSCSPISGHRSVSWYQQTPGQGLQFLFEYFSETQRNKGNFPGRFSGRQFSNSRSEMNVSTLELGDSALYLCASSSPGQGEAFFGQGTRLTVV.

The DNA of the CDR3 is TGTGCCAGCAGCTTAGCAGATGCCGTGGGCGGCTACACCTTC. Its protein is CASSLADAVGGYTF. This chain uses TRBV11-2 with TRBJ1-2; D remains unclear. The ends were cut back, 1 base at V and 8 bases at J, with 14 bases in the middle. CDR1 SGHAT and CDR2 FQNNGV come from the germline V gene. The CDR3 is 14 amino acids.

CDR3 in amino acids: CASSRDRDLAYEQYF. The CDR3 DNA reads TGCGCCAGCAGCCGAGACAGGGATTTGGCCTACGAGCAGTACTTC. The chain couples TRBV4-3 to TRBJ2-7, with 7 bases matching TRBD1. The CDR3 has 15 amino acids. Looked up from germline, CDR1 is LGHNA and CDR2 is YSLEER. V trimming: 4 bases; J trimming: 2 bases; junction bases outside the gene matches: 8.

The chain combines TRBV5-4 with TRBJ1-5; 10 positions agree with TRBD1. Trimming at V came to 1 base and at J to 7 bases, leaving 5 bases not matched to a gene. The length of the CDR3 is 15 residues. Germline loops: CDR1 SGHNT, CDR2 YYREEE (reference sequence). The CDR3, as DNA: TGTGCCAGCAGCTTGTGGGGGACAGGGGCCCAGCCCCAGCATTTT. Translating it yields CASSLWGTGAQPQHF.

This clone has a single count. V is TRBV18 and J is TRBJ1-4; D remains ambiguous. This CDR3 comprises 13 residues. Germline CDR1 is KGHSH and CDR2 is LQKENI. V shed 9 bases and J shed 5 bases, with 13 bases lying between them. The CDR3 protein is CASSDRMNEKLFF. The CDR3 DNA reads as TGTGCCAGTTCCGATCGGATGAATGAAAAACTGTTTTTT.

This clone was counted a single time. The rearrangement joins TRBV7-3 to TRBJ1-1; TRBD1 is a possible D gene (6 bases). CDR1 and CDR2 (germline): SGHTA, FQGTGA. V was cut by 3 bases and J by 0 bases, with 8 bases left in between. The CDR3 has 14 residues. In DNA, the CDR3 is TGTGCCAGCAGCTTCCCAGGGGTGAACACTGAAGCTTTCTTT. Translating it yields CASSFPGVNTEAFF.

The genes are TRBV25-1 and TRBJ1-1; unclear D gene. This CDR3 region has 13 residues. Trimming left V 2 bases short and J 4 bases short, with 8 bases between. CDR1 is MGHDK, CDR2 SYGVNS, per germline. CDR3 nucleotides: TGTGCCAGCAGTGAACGACCGGGCACTGAAGCTTTCTTT. Amino acids: CASSERPGTEAFF.

The chain employs TRBV15 and TRBJ2-1; possible D gene TRBD2, 6 bases. Germline CDR1 and CDR2: LNHNV and YYDKDF (reference sequence). This CDR3 has 16 amino acids. The V and J ends lost 5 bases and 4 bases respectively, with 18 bases between them. This chain's CDR3 is CATSPRVAESYNEQFF. The CDR3 coding sequence is TGTGCCACCAGCCCCCGTGTAGCGGAGTCATACAATGAGCAGTTCTTC.

This clone has only one observation. The genes are TRBV28 and TRBJ2-2; perhaps TRBD2 as D (6 bases). Germline-derived CDR1 and CDR2 are MDHEN and SYDVKM. V was pared by 6 bases and J by 5 bases, with 16 bases between. This CDR3 spans 15 amino acids. Here the CDR3 reads CASSRDSLGTGELFF. The CDR3 nucleotides are TGTGCCAGCAGCCGGGACTCGCTGGGGACCGGGGAGCTGTTTTTT.

This clone was picked up one time. The chain links TRBV5-5 to TRBJ1-2; D ambiguous. The CDR3 contains 12 residues. V lost 2 bases and J lost 4, with 6 bases in between. Germline V gives CDR1 SGHKS, CDR2 YYEKEE (reference sequence). As DNA, the CDR3 is TGTGCCAGCAGCTTCCAATCCTATGGCTACACCTTC. Protein: CASSFQSYGYTF.

The chain uses TRBV28 and TRBJ2-7, with 7 bases matching TRBD2. Germline loops: CDR1 MDHEN, CDR2 SYDVKM. The CDR3 is made up of 19 amino acids. J lost 3 bases, V lost 1 base, and 18 bases had no gene match. Here the CDR3 DNA reads TGTGCCAGCAGTTTATCCCCGGGCGGGAGACTCGGCGCCGGCTACGAGCAGTACTTC. Its protein is CASSLSPGGRLGAGYEQYF.

This clone was observed a single time. The V and J genes are TRBV6-5 and TRBJ2-1; D not resolved. V lost 6 bases, J lost 3 bases, and 12 bases lay in between. Germline V gene data show CDR1 as MNHEY and CDR2 as SVGAGI. There are 14 residues in the CDR3. CDR3 loop: CASRETRNYNEQFF. CDR3 bases: TGTGCCAGCAGGGAGACTCGAAACTACAATGAGCAGTTCTTC.

The V and J genes are TRBV9 and TRBJ2-3, with 11 bases fitting TRBD2. Per the germline V gene, CDR1 is SGDLS and CDR2 is YYNGEE. This CDR3 region has 16 residues. The trim removed 3 bases at V and 3 bases at J, leaving 6 bases unmatched. The chain's CDR3 is CASSDVRLAGTDTQYF. The CDR3 DNA reads as TGTGCCAGCAGCGACGTCAGACTAGCGGGAACAGATACGCAGTATTTT.

The genes are TRBV6-6 and TRBJ1-6; TRBD1 aligns across 11 bases. The germline CDR1 and CDR2 sequences are MNHNY and SVGAGI (reference sequence). The CDR3 is 16 residues long. The CDR3 loop reads CATGQGAQLGYSPLHF. DNA of the CDR3: TGTGCGACTGGACAGGGGGCGCAATTGGGGTATTCACCCCTCCACTTT.

The chain recombines TRBV19 with TRBJ1-4; 10 positions agree with TRBD1. J gave up 5 bases and V 6 bases, and 9 bases lay outside the gene matches. This CDR3 is 16 amino acids long. Looked up from germline, CDR1 is LNHDA and CDR2 is SQIVND (reference sequence). CDR3 loop: CASRTGGPNVNEKLFF. As DNA, the CDR3 is TGTGCCAGTAGGACAGGGGGCCCTAATGTAAATGAAAAACTGTTTTTT.

The V and J genes are TRBV7-9 and TRBJ2-3; D gene uncertain. The CDR3 extends over 14 amino acids. V lost 5 bases and J 0 bases, leaving 9 bases between the germline ends. Per the germline V gene, CDR1 is SEHNR and CDR2 is FQNEAQ (reference sequence). The CDR3 nucleotides are TGTGCCAGCAGCCCCGTGCTGAGCACAGATACGCAGTATTTT. This encodes CASSPVLSTDTQYF.

Of note for this clone: This CDR3 is also generated by other DNA sequences in the sample. V gene TRBV7-8 combines with J gene TRBJ1-1; D ambiguous. Trimming stripped 1 base from V and 2 bases from J, with 8 bases between. The CDR3 covers 14 residues. Per the germline V gene, CDR1 is SGHVS and CDR2 is FQNEAQ. This chain's CDR3 is CASSLVGGNTEAFF. CDR3 sequence (DNA): TGTGCCAGCAGCTTAGTGGGAGGAAACACTGAAGCTTTCTTT. The whole variable domain, filled in from reference TRBV7-8 and TRBJ1-1, reads GAGVSQSPRYKVAKRGQDVALRCDPISGHVSLFWYQQALGQGPEFLTYFQNEAQLDKSGLPSDRFFAERPEGSVSTLKIQRTQQEDSAVYLCASSLVGGNTEAFFGQGTRLTVV.

This clone was seen once. A much bigger clone sits one base away, suggesting this may be a read error. The same CDR3 arises from other DNA sequences in this sample as well. The chain recombines TRBV5-1 with TRBJ2-5; no firm D call. Germline V lookup: CDR1 SGHRS, CDR2 YFSETQ. Trimming removed 2 bases at V and 5 bases at J, with 4 bases between. This CDR3 region has 11 residues. The CDR3: CASSFGETQYF. The CDR3 coding sequence is TGCGCCAGCAGCTTTGGGGAGACCCAGTACTTC.

The DNA for the CDR3 is TGTGCCAGCAGTTCCGGATCCATATCCTTAGATACGCAGTATTTT. Translating it yields CASSSGSISLDTQYF. The gene calls are TRBV28 and TRBJ2-3; the D is unclear. Trimming shortened V by 4 bases and J by 5 bases, and 16 bases separated the two germline ends. From germline, CDR1 is MDHEN and CDR2 SYDVKM. The CDR3 length is 15 residues.

This chain joins TRBV27 and TRBJ2-4; D is undetermined. V dropped 6 bases and J dropped 0 bases, with 21 bases sitting between them. Germline-derived CDR1 and CDR2 are MNHEY and SMNVEV (reference sequence). The CDR3 is made up of 18 amino acids. This CDR3 reads CASSPFLSFGLAKNIQYF. CDR3 coding DNA: TGTGCCAGCAGCCCCTTTTTGTCATTCGGGCTAGCCAAAAACATTCAGTACTTC.

The chain links TRBV7-2 to TRBJ2-1; D gene uncertain. From germline, CDR1 is SGHTA and CDR2 FQGNSA. Between the trimmed V and J ends, which lost 4 bases and 1 base, there was a span of 11 bases. This CDR3 spans 15 amino acids. The CDR3 region is CASSSSSGSYNEQFF. The CDR3 DNA sequence: TGTGCCAGCAGCTCTTCTAGTGGGTCCTACAATGAGCAGTTCTTC.

The rearrangement links TRBV5-6 to TRBJ2-5; D is perhaps TRBD1 (5 bases). The CDR3 is 13 residues long. The germline V gene has CDR1 SGHDT and CDR2 YYEEEE. The V gene lost 4 bases and the J gene lost 1 base, with 8 bases spanning the gap. As DNA, the CDR3 is TGTGCCAGCAGCACAAGGGGCCAAGAGACCCAGTACTTC. Translating gives CASSTRGQETQYF.

Regarding this clone: This sample also contains other DNA sequences that code for the same CDR3. The chain couples TRBV20-1 to TRBJ2-2; D unresolved. Germline loops: CDR1 DFQATT, CDR2 SNEGSKA (reference sequence). The CDR3 has 11 amino acids. Trimming pared 3 bases from V and 6 bases from J, leaving 5 bases between. In nucleotides, the CDR3 is TGCAGTGCTAGGGGCGCCGGGGAGCTGTTTTTT. Amino acids: CSARGAGELFF.

V usage is TRBV21-1 and J usage is TRBJ1-5. TRBV21-1 is designated a pseudogene. This CDR3 is 11 amino acids long. The CDR3 sequence: CASSKVQPQHF. The CDR3, as DNA: TGTGCCAGCAGCAAAGTCCAGCCCCAGCATTTT.

This clone was observed once. The chain combines TRBV6-5 with TRBJ1-2, with D possibly being TRBD1 (5 bases). CDR3 length equals 13 residues. The V end was cut by 6 bases, the J end by 4 bases, with 12 bases between. CDR1 and CDR2 (germline): MNHEY, SVGAGI. CDR3 residues: CASSQRGTYGYTF. The DNA for the CDR3 is TGTGCCAGCAGCCAGAGGGGTACCTATGGCTACACCTTC.

In the case of this clone: This sample also contains other DNA sequences that code for the same CDR3. The rearrangement uses TRBV28 and TRBJ1-1; D is unclear. Per the germline V gene, CDR1 is MDHEN and CDR2 is SYDVKM. Trimming left V 1 base short and J 7 bases short, with 7 bases between. The CDR3 is 12 amino acids. CDR3 DNA: TGTGCCAGCAGTTTATCCTGGGGTGAAGCTTTCTTT. Its translation is CASSLSWGEAFF.

The gene calls are TRBV14 and TRBJ1-1; D ambiguous. V was pared by 1 base and J by 2 bases, with 8 bases between. The germline V gene has CDR1 SGHDN and CDR2 FVKESK. The CDR3 consists of 14 residues. CDR3 sequence: CASSQAWANTEAFF. The CDR3 DNA reads TGTGCCAGCAGCCAAGCGTGGGCTAACACTGAAGCTTTCTTT.

The V gene is TRBV7-3, the J gene TRBJ2-7, with D possibly TRBD2 on 5 matching bases. V gave up 5 bases and J gave up 3 bases, with 17 bases separating them. Germline assignment: CDR1 SGHTA and CDR2 FQGTGA. This CDR3 is 15 amino acids long. DNA of the CDR3: TGTGCCAGCAGCAAAGGCTCTAGCCGCTTCTACGAGCAGTACTTC. Protein product: CASSKGSSRFYEQYF.

The rearrangement uses TRBV6-7 and TRBJ2-5; D gene unclear. TRBV6-7 is designated an ORF whose function remains uncertain. The CDR3 has 10 residues. V dropped 7 bases and J dropped 6 bases, with 6 bases sitting between them. The CDR3 sequence is CASKSQTQYF. As DNA, the CDR3 is TGTGCCAGCAAGTCCCAGACCCAGTACTTC.

This chain uses TRBV7-2 with TRBJ1-2; the D gene is possibly TRBD1 (5 bases). The ends were cut back, 4 bases at V and 8 bases at J, with 20 bases in the middle. Germline values: CDR1 SGHTA, CDR2 FQGNSA. This CDR3 spans 15 amino acids. The CDR3: CASSSPRRGLDGYTF. CDR3 bases: TGTGCCAGCAGCTCGCCCCGGAGGGGCCTTGACGGCTACACCTTC.